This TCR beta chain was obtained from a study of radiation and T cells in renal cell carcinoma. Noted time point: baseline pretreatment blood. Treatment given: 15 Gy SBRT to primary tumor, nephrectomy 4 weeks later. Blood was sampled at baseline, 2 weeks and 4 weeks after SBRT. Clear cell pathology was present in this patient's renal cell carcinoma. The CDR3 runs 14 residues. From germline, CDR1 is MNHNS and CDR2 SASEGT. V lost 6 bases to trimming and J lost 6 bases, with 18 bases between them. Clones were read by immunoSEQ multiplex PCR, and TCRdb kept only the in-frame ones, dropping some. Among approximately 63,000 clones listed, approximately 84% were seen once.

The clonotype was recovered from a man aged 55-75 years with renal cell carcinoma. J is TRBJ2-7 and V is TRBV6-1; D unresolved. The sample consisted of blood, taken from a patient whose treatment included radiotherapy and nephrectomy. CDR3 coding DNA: TGTGCCAGCAGAGCCGGGCAACCACAAGGCGAGCAGTACTTC. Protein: CASRAGQPQGEQYF.